The 3 T cell receptor beta chains presented below share a single source sample, sequenced in a study of blood T cells in healthy people across ages. A second PCR, run for about 6 to 11 cycles, used a sample-barcoded 5' primer plus a J-beta primer mix. TCRdb independently ran MiXCR on the 5' RACE reads; one entry per CDR3 protein. This sample has about 800,000 distinct CDR3 sequences, with around a quarter found just once. Another study also made use of these data, one on T cells of mothers and their children.

The material sequenced was blood. The receptor set was obtained from a boy under 18 in good health.

The V call is TRBV5-3, the J call TRBJ2-7, with D possibly TRBD2 on 6 matching bases. TRBV5-3 is given ORF status, its function remaining uncertain. Trimming shortened V by 0 bases and J by 4 bases, and 8 bases separated the two germline ends. The CDR3 extends over 13 amino acids. CDR3: CARSLEAGYEQYF. CDR3 nucleotide sequence: TGTGCCAGAAGCTTGGAAGCGGGTTACGAGCAGTACTTC.

This clonotype has only a few counts. The CDR3: CASSVNPGSNEQYF. CDR3 coding DNA: TGTGCCAGCAGCGTAAATCCGGGGTCCAACGAGCAGTACTTC. The chain uses TRBV9 and TRBJ2-5; the D gene is possibly TRBD2 (5 bases). With the DNA end fitting TRBJ2-7 better, the J assignment may be wrong. Germline values: CDR1 SGDLS, CDR2 YYNGEE. This CDR3 has 14 residues.

V usage is TRBV12-3 or TRBV12-4 and J usage is TRBJ2-7, with 10 nucleotides matching TRBD1. V shed 2 bases and J 3 bases; nucleotides not matched to a gene: 7. The CDR3 contains 16 residues. Written as DNA, the CDR3 is TGTGCCAGCAGTTTACGGAGGACAGGGGGGATCTACGAGCAGTACTTC. Translating gives CASSLRRTGGIYEQYF.